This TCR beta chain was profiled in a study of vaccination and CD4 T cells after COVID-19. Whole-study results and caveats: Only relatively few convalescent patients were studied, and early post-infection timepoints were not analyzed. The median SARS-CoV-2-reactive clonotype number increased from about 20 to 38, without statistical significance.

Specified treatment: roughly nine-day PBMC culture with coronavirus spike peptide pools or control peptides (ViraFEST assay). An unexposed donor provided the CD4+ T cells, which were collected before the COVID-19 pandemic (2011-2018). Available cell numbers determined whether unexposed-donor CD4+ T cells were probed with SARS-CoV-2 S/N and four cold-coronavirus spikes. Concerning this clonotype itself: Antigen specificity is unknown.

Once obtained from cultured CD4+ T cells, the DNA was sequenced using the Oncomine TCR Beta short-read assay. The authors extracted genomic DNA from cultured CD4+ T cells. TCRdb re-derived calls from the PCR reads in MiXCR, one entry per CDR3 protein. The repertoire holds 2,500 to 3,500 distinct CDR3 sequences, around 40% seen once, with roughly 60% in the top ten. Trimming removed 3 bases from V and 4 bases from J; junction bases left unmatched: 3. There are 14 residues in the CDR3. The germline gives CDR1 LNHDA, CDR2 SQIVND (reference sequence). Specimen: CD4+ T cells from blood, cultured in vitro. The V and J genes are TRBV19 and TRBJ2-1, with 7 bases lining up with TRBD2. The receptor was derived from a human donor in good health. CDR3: CASSIWGGYNEQFF. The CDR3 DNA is TGTGCCAGTAGTATTTGGGGAGGGTACAATGAGCAGTTCTTC.